The clone carrying this TCR beta chain has a count of ten or more. The CDR3 runs to 14 residues. Germline V lookup: CDR1 SGHTA, CDR2 FQGTGA. Deletions cut 3 bases from V and 4 bases from J, with 10 bases between. The lymph nodes were axillary draining lymph nodes from breast cancer patients. This entry belongs to a study of breast tumors, draining lymph nodes, adjacent tissues. TCRdb recomputed calls from the multiplex PCR reads with MiXCR, one row per CDR3 protein. The sample carries around 130,000 distinct CDR3 sequences, 15% to 20% recorded once. Material for sequencing was axillary lymph node tissue. The V and J genes are TRBV7-3 and TRBJ2-1; D gene ambiguous. This TCR derives from a female donor with breast cancer. Some clones in this sample may be carry-over from other donors' samples. The CDR3 is CASSFASEYNEQFF. CDR3 coding DNA: TGTGCCAGCAGCTTTGCCAGCGAGTACAATGAGCAGTTCTTC.